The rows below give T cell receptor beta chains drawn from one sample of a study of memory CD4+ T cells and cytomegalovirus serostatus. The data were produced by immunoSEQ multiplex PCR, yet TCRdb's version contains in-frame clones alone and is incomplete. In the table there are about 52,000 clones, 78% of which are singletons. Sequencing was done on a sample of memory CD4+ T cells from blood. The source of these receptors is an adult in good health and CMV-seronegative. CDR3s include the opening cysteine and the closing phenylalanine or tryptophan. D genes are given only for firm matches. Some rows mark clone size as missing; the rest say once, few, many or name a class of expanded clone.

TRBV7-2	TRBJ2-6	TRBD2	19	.	TGTGCCAGCAGCTTAGCCACTAGCGGGGGAGCCGCTGGGGCCAACGTCCTGACTTTC	CASSLATSGGAAGANVLTF
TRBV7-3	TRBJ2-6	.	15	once	TGTGCCAGCAGCTTAAGGCCCTCTGGGGCCAACGTCCTGACTTTC	CASSLRPSGANVLTF
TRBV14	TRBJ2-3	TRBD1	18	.	TGTGCCAGCAGCCCCGGTTGGTTCGACAGGGTTCGCACAGATACGCAGTATTTT	CASSPGWFDRVRTDTQYF
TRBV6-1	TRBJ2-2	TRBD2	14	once	TGTGCCAGCAGTCCTAGCGGGGGGGTCGGGGAGCTGTTTTTT	CASSPSGGVGELFF
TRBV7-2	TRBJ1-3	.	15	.	TGTGCCAGCAGCTTAGTGAGCGATAAGTCGTCCACCATATATTTT	CASSLVSDKSSTIYF
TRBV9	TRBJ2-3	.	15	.	TGTGCCAGCAGCCCCCAGGGATGGGACACAGATACGCAGTATTTT	CASSPQGWDTDTQYF
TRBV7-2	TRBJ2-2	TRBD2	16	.	TGTGCCAGCAGCTTAGGCGGGGGGATGTACCCCGGGGAGCTGTTTTTT	CASSLGGGMYPGELFF
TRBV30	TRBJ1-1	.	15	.	TGTGCCTGGAAGGATATACTTGGACAGAACACTGAAGCTTTCTTT	CAWKDILGQNTEAFF
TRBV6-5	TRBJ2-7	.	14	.	TGTGCCAGCCTTTCCTCAGGGTCGCTGCACGAGCAGTACTTC	CASLSSGSLHEQYF
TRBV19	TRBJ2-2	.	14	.	TGTGCCAGCTCTGAAGGGGGGCGCACCGGGGAGCTGTTTTTT	CASSEGGRTGELFF
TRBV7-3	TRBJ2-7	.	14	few	TGTGCCAGCACCCAGGGAGGGGGCTCCTACGAGCAGTACTTC	CASTQGGGSYEQYF
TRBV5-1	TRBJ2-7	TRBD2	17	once	TGCGCCAGCAGCTTGGTGCCTAGCGGAGGGGTCCCCTACGAGCAGTACTTC	CASSLVPSGGVPYEQYF
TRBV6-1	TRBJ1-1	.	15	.	TGTGCCAGCATATCCGGGGGGCAGGGGAACACTGAAGCTTTCTTT	CASISGGQGNTEAFF
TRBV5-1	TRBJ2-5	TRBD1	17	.	TGCGCCAGCAGCCCTGGCGGACAGGGGGCCCTTCGGGAGACCCAGTACTTC	CASSPGGQGALRETQYF
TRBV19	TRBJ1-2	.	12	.	TGTGCCAGTAGTATCTTCGACTATGGCTACACCTTC	CASSIFDYGYTF
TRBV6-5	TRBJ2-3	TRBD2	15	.	TGTGCCAGCAGCTCCAGCGGGGGGACCTCAGATACGCAGTATTTT	CASSSSGGTSDTQYF
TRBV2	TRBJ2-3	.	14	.	TGTGCCAGCATAGGGGGGCTCTCAGGGGATACGCAGTATTTT	CASIGGLSGDTQYF
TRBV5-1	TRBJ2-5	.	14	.	TGCGCCAGCAGCTTGGTAGGGTACCAAGAGACCCAGTACTTC	CASSLVGYQETQYF
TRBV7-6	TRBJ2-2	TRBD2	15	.	TGTGCCAGCAGCTTAGTTGCGGGGGGGCCCGGGGAGCTGTTTTTT	CASSLVAGGPGELFF
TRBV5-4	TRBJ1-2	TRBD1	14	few	TGTGCCAGCAGCTTGTCGGACAGGAGCTATGGCTACACCTTC	CASSLSDRSYGYTF
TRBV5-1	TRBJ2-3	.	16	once	TGCGCCAGCAGCCGGGCCTCTTCTGCCATCACAGATACGCAGTATTTT	CASSRASSAITDTQYF
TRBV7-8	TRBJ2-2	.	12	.	TGTGCCAGCAGCTTAGCCACCGGGGAGCTGTTTTTT	CASSLATGELFF
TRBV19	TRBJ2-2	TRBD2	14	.	TGTGCCAGTAGGGGAGGGTCCTACACCGGGGAGCTGTTTTTT	CASRGGSYTGELFF
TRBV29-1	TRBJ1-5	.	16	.	TGCAGCGTTGTCCTACTGGCAGGGAGGGACAATCAGCCCCAGCATTTT	CSVVLLAGRDNQPQHF
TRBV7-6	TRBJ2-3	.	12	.	TGTGCCAGCAGCGTACAGGGAGATACGCAGTATTTT	CASSVQGDTQYF
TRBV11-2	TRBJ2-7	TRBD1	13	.	TGTGCCAGCAGCTTAGTACAACAGGGGGAGCAGTACTTC	CASSLVQQGEQYF
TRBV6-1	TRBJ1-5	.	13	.	TGTGCCAGCAGTCCCGGGACGGCTCAGCCCCAGCATTTT	CASSPGTAQPQHF
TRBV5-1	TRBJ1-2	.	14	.	TGCGCCAGCAGCTTGCCAGGGAAGAACTATGGCTACACCTTC	CASSLPGKNYGYTF